This passage covers 2 T cell receptor beta chains from one sample sequenced in a study of cytomegalovirus exposure and HLA in healthy donors. The PCR was carried out with 60 Vbeta primers and 13 Jbeta primers. Assay: immunoSEQ multiplex PCR; the TCRdb copy retains only in-frame clones and omits some. This sample has approximately 150,000 clones; approximately 80% occur once, and the top ten carry roughly 4%. Sequenced material: PBMCs. Receptors were obtained from a woman aged 40 to 50 in good health and CMV-seropositive.

The chain is built from TRBV28 and TRBJ1-5, with TRBD1 matching 9 bases. The germline V gene encodes CDR1 MDHEN and CDR2 SYDVKM. The trim removed 0 bases at V and 4 bases at J, leaving 4 bases unmatched. CDR3 length: 16 amino acids. The CDR3 sequence is CASSLWGQGINQPQHF. In DNA, the CDR3 is TGTGCCAGCAGTTTATGGGGACAGGGAATAAATCAGCCCCAGCATTTT. Full variable domain (missing parts from reference TRBV28 and TRBJ1-5): DVKVTQSSRYLVKRTGEKVFLECVQDMDHENMFWYRQDPGLGLRLIYFSYDVKMKEKGDIPEGYSVSREKKERFSLILESASTNQTSMYLCASSLWGQGINQPQHFGDGTRLSIL.

CDR3 sequence: CASSLNVRGASTDTQYF. DNA for the CDR3: TGTGCCAGCAGCCTTAACGTACGGGGAGCTAGCACAGATACGCAGTATTTT. The rearrangement uses TRBV11-2 and TRBJ2-3, with D maybe TRBD2 (5 bases). CDR1 is SGHAT, CDR2 FQNNGV, per germline. V was shortened by 5 bases and J by 0 bases, with 18 bases between the two germline ends. The CDR3 spans 17 residues.